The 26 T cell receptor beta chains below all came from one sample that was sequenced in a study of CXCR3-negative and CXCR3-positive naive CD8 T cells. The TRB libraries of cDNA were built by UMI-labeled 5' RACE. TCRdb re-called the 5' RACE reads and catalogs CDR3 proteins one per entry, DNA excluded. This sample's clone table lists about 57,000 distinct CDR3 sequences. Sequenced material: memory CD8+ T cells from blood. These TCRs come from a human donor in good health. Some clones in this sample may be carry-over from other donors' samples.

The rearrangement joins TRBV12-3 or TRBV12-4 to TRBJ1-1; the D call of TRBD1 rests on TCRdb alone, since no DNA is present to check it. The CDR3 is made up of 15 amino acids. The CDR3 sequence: CASSLGQGAATEAFF.

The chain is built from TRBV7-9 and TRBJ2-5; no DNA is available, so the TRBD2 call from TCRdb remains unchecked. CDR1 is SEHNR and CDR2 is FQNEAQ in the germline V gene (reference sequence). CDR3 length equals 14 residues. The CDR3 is CASSIGGEVETQYF.

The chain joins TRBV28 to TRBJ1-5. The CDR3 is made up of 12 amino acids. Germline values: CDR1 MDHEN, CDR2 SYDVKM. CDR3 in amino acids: CASKDSNQPQHF.

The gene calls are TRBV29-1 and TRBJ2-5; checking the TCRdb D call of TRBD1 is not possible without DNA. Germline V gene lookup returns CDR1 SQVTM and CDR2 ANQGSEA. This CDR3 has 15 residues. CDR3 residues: CSVEEGQGLIETQYF. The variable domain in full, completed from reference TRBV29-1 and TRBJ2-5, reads SAVISQKPSRDICQRGTSLTIQCQVDSQVTMMFWYRQQPGQSLTLIATANQGSEATYESGFVIDKFPISRPNLTFSTLTVSNMSPEDSSIYLCSVEEGQGLIETQYFGPGTRLLVL.

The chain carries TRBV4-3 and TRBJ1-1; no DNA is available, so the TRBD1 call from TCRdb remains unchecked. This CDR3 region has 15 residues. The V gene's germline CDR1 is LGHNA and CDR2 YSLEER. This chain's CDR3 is CASSQDFGGGTEAFF.

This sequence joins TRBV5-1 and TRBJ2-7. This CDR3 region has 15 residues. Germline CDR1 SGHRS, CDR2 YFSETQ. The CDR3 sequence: CASRSGAGASYEQYF.

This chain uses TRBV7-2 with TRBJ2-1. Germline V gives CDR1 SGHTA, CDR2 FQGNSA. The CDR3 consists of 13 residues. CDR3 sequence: CASSAYGANEQFF.

This CDR3 is CASSPRLARLDAGDGYTF. The rearrangement links TRBV11-3 to TRBJ1-2; TCRdb lists TRBD1, though no DNA is available to test this call. This CDR3 contains 18 residues. In germline, CDR1 is SGHNT, CDR2 YENEEA.

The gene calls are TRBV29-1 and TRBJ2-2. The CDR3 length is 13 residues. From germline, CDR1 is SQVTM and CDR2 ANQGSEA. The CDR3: CSAPWQNTGELFF.

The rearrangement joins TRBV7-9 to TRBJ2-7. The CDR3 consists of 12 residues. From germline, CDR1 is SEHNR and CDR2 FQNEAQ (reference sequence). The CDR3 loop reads CASTLGSYEQYF.

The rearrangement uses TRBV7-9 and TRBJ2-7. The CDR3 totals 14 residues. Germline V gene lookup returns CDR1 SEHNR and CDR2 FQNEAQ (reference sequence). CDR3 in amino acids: CASSFAERSYEQYF.

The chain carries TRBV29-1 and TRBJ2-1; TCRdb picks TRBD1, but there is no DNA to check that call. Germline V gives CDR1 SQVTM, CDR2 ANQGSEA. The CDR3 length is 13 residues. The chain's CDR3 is CSSLTFNYNEQFF.

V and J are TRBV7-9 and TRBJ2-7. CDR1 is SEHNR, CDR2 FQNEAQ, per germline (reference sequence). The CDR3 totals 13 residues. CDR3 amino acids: CASSPRDAYEQYF.

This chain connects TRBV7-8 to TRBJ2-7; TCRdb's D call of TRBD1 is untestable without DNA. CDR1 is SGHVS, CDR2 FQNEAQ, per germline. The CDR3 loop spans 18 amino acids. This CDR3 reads CASSLALPGDRGRSEQYF.

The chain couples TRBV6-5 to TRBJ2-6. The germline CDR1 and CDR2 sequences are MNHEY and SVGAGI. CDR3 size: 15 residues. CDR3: CASSPFSAGANVLTF.

This CDR3 is CASRSGLAGSSYNEQFF. The rearrangement uses TRBV5-1 and TRBJ2-1; TCRdb calls TRBD2, which cannot be checked without DNA. Germline V gene lookup returns CDR1 SGHRS and CDR2 YFSETQ. The CDR3 covers 17 residues. The whole variable domain, filled in from reference TRBV5-1 and TRBJ2-1, reads KAGVTQTPRYLIKTRGQQVTLSCSPISGHRSVSWYQQTPGQGLQFLFEYFSETQRNKGNFPGRFSGRQFSNSRSEMNVSTLELGDSALYLCASRSGLAGSSYNEQFFGPGTRLTVL.

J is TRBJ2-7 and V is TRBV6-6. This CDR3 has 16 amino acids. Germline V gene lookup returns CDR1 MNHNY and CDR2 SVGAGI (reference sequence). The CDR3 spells CASSYSMSLASYEQYF.

CDR3 sequence: CASSPSRGEQYF. The gene calls are TRBV27 and TRBJ2-7; TCRdb's D gene call, TRBD1, goes unchecked for lack of DNA. The CDR3 has 12 amino acids. Germline CDR1 is MNHEY and CDR2 is SMNVEV (reference sequence).

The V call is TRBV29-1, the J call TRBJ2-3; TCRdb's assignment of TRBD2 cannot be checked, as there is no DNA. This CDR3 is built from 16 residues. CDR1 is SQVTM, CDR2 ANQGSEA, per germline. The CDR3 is CSVDGLAGGPSDTQYF.

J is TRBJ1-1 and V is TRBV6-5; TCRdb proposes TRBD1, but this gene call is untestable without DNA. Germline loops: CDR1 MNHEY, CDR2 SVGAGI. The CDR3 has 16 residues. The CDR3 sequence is CASSHYTPTGTGVAFF.

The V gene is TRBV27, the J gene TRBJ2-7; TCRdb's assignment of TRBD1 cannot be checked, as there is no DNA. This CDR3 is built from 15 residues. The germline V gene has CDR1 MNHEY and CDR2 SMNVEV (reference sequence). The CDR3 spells CASSPWTESSYEQYF.

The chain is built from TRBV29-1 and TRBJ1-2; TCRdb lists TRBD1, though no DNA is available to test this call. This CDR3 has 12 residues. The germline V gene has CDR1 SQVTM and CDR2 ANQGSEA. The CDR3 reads CSVPGQGHGYTF. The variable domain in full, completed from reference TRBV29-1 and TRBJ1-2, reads SAVISQKPSRDICQRGTSLTIQCQVDSQVTMMFWYRQQPGQSLTLIATANQGSEATYESGFVIDKFPISRPNLTFSTLTVSNMSPEDSSIYLCSVPGQGHGYTFGSGTRLTVV.

CDR3 sequence reads: CASSEDTRGELFF. The chain uses TRBV7-9 and TRBJ2-2; TCRdb proposes TRBD1, but this gene call is untestable without DNA. This CDR3 has 13 amino acids. Germline lookup yields CDR1 SEHNR and CDR2 FQNEAQ (reference sequence).

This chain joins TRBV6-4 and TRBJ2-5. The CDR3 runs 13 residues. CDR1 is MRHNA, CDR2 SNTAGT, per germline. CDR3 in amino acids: CASSRLDQETQYF.

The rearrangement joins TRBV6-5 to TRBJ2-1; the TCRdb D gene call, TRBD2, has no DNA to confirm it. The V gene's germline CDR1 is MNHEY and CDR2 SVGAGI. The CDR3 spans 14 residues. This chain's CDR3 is CASSLQLGGNEQFF.

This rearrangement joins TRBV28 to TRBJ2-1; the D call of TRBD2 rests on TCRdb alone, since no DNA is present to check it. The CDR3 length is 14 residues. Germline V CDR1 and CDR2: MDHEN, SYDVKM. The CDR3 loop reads CASSLLAGGDEQFF.